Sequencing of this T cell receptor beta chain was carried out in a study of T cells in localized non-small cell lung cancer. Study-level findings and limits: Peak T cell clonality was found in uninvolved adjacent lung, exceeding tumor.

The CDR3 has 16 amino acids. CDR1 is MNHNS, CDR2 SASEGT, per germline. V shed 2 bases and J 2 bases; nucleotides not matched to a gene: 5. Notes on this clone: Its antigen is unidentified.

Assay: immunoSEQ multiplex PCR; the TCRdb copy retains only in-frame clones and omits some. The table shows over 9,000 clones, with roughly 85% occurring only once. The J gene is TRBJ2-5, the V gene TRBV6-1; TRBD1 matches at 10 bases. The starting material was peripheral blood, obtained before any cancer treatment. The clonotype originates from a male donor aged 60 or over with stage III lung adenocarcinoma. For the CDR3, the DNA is TGTGCCAGCAGTGAACTGGGACAGGGGCGACAAGAGACCCAGTACTTC. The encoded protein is CASSELGQGRQETQYF.